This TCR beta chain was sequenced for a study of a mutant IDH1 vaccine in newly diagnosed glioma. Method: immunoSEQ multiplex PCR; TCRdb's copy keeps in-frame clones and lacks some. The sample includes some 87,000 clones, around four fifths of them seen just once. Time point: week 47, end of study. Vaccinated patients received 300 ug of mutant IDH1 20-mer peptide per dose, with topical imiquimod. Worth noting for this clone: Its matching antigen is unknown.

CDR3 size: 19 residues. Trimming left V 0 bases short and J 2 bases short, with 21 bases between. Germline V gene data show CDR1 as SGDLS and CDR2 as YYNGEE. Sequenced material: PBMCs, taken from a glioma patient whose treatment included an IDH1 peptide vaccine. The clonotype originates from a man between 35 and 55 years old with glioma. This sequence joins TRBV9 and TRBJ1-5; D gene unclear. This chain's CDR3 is CASSVVSLDSAWGNQPQHF. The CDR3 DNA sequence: TGTGCCAGCAGCGTAGTTTCCCTCGACTCCGCCTGGGGCAATCAGCCCCAGCATTTT.